The entry below gives a single T cell receptor (beta chain) sequence along with its context. Germline V gene data show CDR1 as MDHEN and CDR2 as SYDVKM. Trimming shortened V by 3 bases and J by 2 bases, and 11 bases separated the two germline ends. This CDR3 region has 14 residues. Clones were sequenced by immunoSEQ multiplex PCR, and TCRdb holds only the in-frame ones, with some missing. The table lists hundreds of thousands of clones, 70% to 90% of them singletons. This sample was taken from a study of shared T cell receptors in the human thymus. The same data also contributed to another study, on human thymus T cells. That study adds: There appeared to be biased usage of V and J genes in thymic and blood repertoires. The related literature has documented a marked overlap of thymic repertoires among unrelated individuals.

Material for sequencing was thymocytes. This clonotype originated in a boy under two years old with a congenital heart defect. The J gene is TRBJ2-7, the V gene TRBV28; D is perhaps TRBD1 (6 bases). This CDR3 is CASSLAGAPYEQYF. CDR3 nucleotides: TGTGCCAGCAGTTTGGCAGGGGCCCCCTACGAGCAGTACTTC.